Listed below are T cell receptor beta chains from one sample, sequenced in a study of T-cell memory formation after mild COVID-19. TCRdb re-called the 5' RACE reads through MiXCR, storing one row per CDR3 protein. The sample records 400,000 to 500,000 distinct CDR3 sequences, roughly 26% being singletons. Material for sequencing was PBMCs or a T cell subset sorted from them (not recorded which). The receptors were sampled from an adult woman who had mild COVID-19 (a few samples of this study predate the infection). Cell type and time point are not known. Each CDR3 is given without its conserved first and last residue. Each record gives: J gene, V gene, clone size, CDR3 protein. Some rows mark clone size as missing; the rest say once, few, many or name a class of expanded clone.

J gene: TRBJ1-4
V gene: TRBV6-5
clone size: .
CDR3 protein: ASSYATPGISEKLF

J gene: TRBJ2-2
V gene: TRBV4-2
clone size: few
CDR3 protein: ASSQEITGELF

J gene: TRBJ2-7
V gene: TRBV9
clone size: .
CDR3 protein: ASSVSTVAHEQY

J gene: TRBJ2-7
V gene: TRBV15
clone size: .
CDR3 protein: ATSRDKGVSSYEQY

J gene: TRBJ2-1
V gene: TRBV5-6
clone size: .
CDR3 protein: ASSRSRQGSQRNNEQF

J gene: TRBJ2-5
V gene: TRBV29-1
clone size: few
CDR3 protein: SVDRDTETQY

J gene: TRBJ1-2
V gene: TRBV12-3/TRBV12-4
clone size: .
CDR3 protein: ASSLAGSLGYT

J gene: TRBJ1-1
V gene: TRBV5-1
clone size: few
CDR3 protein: ASSVRQGYTEAF

J gene: TRBJ2-5
V gene: TRBV29-1
clone size: .
CDR3 protein: SVEKQPGRRETQY

J gene: TRBJ1-3
V gene: TRBV20-1
clone size: once
CDR3 protein: SAYRPGTAYSGNTIY

J gene: TRBJ1-1
V gene: TRBV24-1
clone size: .
CDR3 protein: ATTGTGSRGTEAF

J gene: TRBJ1-3
V gene: TRBV10-3
clone size: .
CDR3 protein: AISAPELGNTIY

J gene: TRBJ1-2
V gene: TRBV20-1
clone size: few
CDR3 protein: SARASDPSNYGYT

J gene: TRBJ2-2
V gene: TRBV4-2
clone size: few
CDR3 protein: ASSQGLAGEPGELF

J gene: TRBJ2-5
V gene: TRBV28
clone size: .
CDR3 protein: ASSGGSGEGETQY

J gene: TRBJ2-1
V gene: TRBV7-2
clone size: few
CDR3 protein: ASSFGDRVREQF

J gene: TRBJ2-7
V gene: TRBV20-1
clone size: .
CDR3 protein: SARVVLWGSYEQY

J gene: TRBJ1-2
V gene: TRBV7-2
clone size: few
CDR3 protein: ASSLMGTDNYGYT

J gene: TRBJ2-1
V gene: TRBV10-3
clone size: many
CDR3 protein: AISESGLADTNEQF

J gene: TRBJ1-1
V gene: TRBV9
clone size: .
CDR3 protein: ASNHLPDVSTEAF

J gene: TRBJ2-1
V gene: TRBV4-3
clone size: .
CDR3 protein: ASSLTRWGAGEQF

J gene: TRBJ1-2
V gene: TRBV20-1
clone size: .
CDR3 protein: SVPTGLGYT

J gene: TRBJ2-7
V gene: TRBV14
clone size: .
CDR3 protein: ASSHEQGVTGYEQY

J gene: TRBJ2-7
V gene: TRBV24-1
clone size: .
CDR3 protein: ATSSGQNYEQY

J gene: TRBJ2-2
V gene: TRBV24-1
clone size: few
CDR3 protein: ATMTGGTGELF

J gene: TRBJ2-1
V gene: TRBV9
clone size: few
CDR3 protein: ASSPGQKDNEQF

J gene: TRBJ1-5
V gene: TRBV7-2
clone size: .
CDR3 protein: ASSLTAQNNQPQH

J gene: TRBJ2-1
V gene: TRBV12-3/TRBV12-4
clone size: .
CDR3 protein: ASSSSGWGNEQF

J gene: TRBJ2-7
V gene: TRBV6-5
clone size: .
CDR3 protein: ASSYSSGNPDSYEQY

J gene: TRBJ1-1
V gene: TRBV20-1
clone size: .
CDR3 protein: SAWNDRNTEAF

J gene: TRBJ2-6
V gene: TRBV6-5
clone size: many
CDR3 protein: ASSFQPGQGAGGANVLT

J gene: TRBJ2-6
V gene: TRBV12-3/TRBV12-4
clone size: .
CDR3 protein: ASSSPGLRSSGANVLT

J gene: TRBJ2-1
V gene: TRBV7-3
clone size: many
CDR3 protein: ASSKMWAKDEQF

J gene: TRBJ2-7
V gene: TRBV7-6
clone size: .
CDR3 protein: ASSPDRYEQY

J gene: TRBJ1-6
V gene: TRBV6-1
clone size: few
CDR3 protein: ASSGEGSGNSPLH

J gene: TRBJ2-7
V gene: TRBV9
clone size: few
CDR3 protein: ASSVSTGGEQY

J gene: TRBJ1-1
V gene: TRBV11-2
clone size: few
CDR3 protein: ASSLWTTSPEAF

J gene: TRBJ1-5
V gene: TRBV11-2
clone size: few
CDR3 protein: ASSLQGSQPQH

J gene: TRBJ2-5
V gene: TRBV11-2
clone size: few
CDR3 protein: ASSSGNEETQY

J gene: TRBJ1-2
V gene: TRBV12-3/TRBV12-4
clone size: .
CDR3 protein: ASSLGGTGSDYGYT

J gene: TRBJ2-1
V gene: TRBV11-3
clone size: .
CDR3 protein: ASSPDRVSEQF

J gene: TRBJ2-4
V gene: TRBV19
clone size: .
CDR3 protein: ASSIPTGLAKNIQY

J gene: TRBJ2-5
V gene: TRBV3-1
clone size: once
CDR3 protein: ASSQGEGLAGGQETQY

J gene: TRBJ2-3
V gene: TRBV12-3/TRBV12-4
clone size: many
CDR3 protein: ASRRGTDTQY

J gene: TRBJ1-2
V gene: TRBV7-6
clone size: .
CDR3 protein: ASSPLEAGGRGGYT

J gene: TRBJ2-7
V gene: TRBV6-5
clone size: once
CDR3 protein: ASSPGQGNYEQY

J gene: TRBJ1-1
V gene: TRBV20-1
clone size: .
CDR3 protein: SARAGTGHTEAF

J gene: TRBJ1-5
V gene: TRBV6-6
clone size: few
CDR3 protein: ASSSEPDSGGYSWQPQH

J gene: TRBJ1-6
V gene: TRBV7-9
clone size: .
CDR3 protein: ASSLGRYNSPLH

J gene: TRBJ2-7
V gene: TRBV14
clone size: once
CDR3 protein: ASSQEDLAGVSKQY